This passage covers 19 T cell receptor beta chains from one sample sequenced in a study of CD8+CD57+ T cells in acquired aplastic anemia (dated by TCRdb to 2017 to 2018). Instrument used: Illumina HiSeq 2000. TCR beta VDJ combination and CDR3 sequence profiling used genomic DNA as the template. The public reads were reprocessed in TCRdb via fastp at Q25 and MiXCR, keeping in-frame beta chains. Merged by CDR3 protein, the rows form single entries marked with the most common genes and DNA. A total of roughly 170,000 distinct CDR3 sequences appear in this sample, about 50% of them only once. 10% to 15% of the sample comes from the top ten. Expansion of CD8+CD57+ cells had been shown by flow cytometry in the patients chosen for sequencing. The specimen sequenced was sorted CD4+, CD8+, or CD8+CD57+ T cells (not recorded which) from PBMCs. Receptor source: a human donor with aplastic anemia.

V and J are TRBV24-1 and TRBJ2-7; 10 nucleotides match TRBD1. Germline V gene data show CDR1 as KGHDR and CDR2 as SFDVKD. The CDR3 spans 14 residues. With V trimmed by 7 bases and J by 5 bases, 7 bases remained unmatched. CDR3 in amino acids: CATSLSGTGDEQYF. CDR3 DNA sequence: TGTGCCACCAGCCTTTCGGGGACAGGGGACGAGCAGTACTTC.

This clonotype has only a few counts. As DNA, the CDR3 is TGTGCCAGCAGCTTAGGTCCACAGGGCTACGAGCAGTACTTC. Its protein is CASSLGPQGYEQYF. The chain is built from TRBV7-2 and TRBJ2-7; D is possibly TRBD1 (6 bases). Trimming removed 1 base from V and 3 bases from J, with 10 bases in between. Germline-derived CDR1 and CDR2 are SGHTA and FQGNSA. CDR3 length equals 14 residues.

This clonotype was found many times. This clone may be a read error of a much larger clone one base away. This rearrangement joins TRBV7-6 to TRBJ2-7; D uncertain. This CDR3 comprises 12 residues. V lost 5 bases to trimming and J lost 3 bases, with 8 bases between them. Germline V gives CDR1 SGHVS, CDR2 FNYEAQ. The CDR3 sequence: CASSQSFYEQYF. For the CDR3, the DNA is TGTGCCAGCAGCCAGAGCTTCTACGAGCAGTACTTC.

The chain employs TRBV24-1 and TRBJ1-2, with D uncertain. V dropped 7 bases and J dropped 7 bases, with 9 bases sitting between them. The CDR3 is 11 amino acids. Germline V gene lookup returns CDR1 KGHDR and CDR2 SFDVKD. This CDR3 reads CATSQGSGYTF. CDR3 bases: TGTGCCACCAGCCAAGGCTCTGGCTACACCTTC.

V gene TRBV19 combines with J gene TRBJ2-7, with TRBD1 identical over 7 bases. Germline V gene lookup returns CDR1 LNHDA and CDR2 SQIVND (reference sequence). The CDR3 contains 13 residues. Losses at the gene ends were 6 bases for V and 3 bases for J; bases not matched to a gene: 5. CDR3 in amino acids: CASSTTGCYEQYF. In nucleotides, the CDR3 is TGTGCCAGTAGCACGACAGGGTGCTACGAGCAGTACTTC.

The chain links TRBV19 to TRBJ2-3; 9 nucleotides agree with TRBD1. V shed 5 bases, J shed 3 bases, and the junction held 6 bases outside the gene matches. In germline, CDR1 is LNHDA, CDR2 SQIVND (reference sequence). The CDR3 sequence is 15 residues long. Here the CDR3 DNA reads TGTGCCAGTAGTCCCGGACAGGGGATGACAGATACGCAGTATTTT. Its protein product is CASSPGQGMTDTQYF.

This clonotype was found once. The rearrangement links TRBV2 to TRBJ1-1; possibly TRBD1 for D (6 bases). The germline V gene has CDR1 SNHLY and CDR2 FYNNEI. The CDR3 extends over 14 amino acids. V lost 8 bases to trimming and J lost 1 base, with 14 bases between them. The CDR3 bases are TGTGCCAGCGGACAGCTCCCCGGGAACACTGAAGCTTTCTTT. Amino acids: CASGQLPGNTEAFF.

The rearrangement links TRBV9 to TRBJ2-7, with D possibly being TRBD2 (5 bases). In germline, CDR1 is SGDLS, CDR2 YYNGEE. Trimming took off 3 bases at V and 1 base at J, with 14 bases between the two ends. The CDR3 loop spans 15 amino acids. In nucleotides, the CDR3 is TGTGCCAGCAGCGGCAACCGGGAAGGGTCCTACGAGCAGTACTTC. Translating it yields CASSGNREGSYEQYF. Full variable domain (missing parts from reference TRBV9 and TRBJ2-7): DSGVTQTPKHLITATGQRVTLRCSPRSGDLSVYWYQQSLDQGLQFLIQYYNGEERAKGNILERFSAQQFPDLHSELNLSSLELGDSALYFCASSGNREGSYEQYFGPGTRLTVT.

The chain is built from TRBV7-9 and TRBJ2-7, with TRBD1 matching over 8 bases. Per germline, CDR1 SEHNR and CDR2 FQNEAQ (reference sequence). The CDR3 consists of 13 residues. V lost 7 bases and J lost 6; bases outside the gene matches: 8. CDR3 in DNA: TGTGCCAGCACTTGGGACAGGTCAGGCGAGCAGTACTTC. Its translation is CASTWDRSGEQYF.

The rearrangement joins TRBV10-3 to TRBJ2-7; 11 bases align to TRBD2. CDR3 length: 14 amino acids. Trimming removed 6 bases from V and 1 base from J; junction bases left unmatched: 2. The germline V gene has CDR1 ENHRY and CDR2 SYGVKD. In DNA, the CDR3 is TGTGCCATCAGGGGACTAGCGGAATCCTACGAGCAGTACTTC. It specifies CAIRGLAESYEQYF.

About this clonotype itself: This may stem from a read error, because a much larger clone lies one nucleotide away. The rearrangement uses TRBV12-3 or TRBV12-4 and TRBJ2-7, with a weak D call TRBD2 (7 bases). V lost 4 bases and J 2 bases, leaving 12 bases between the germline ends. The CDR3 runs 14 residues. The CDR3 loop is CASSSGGATYEQYF. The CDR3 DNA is TGTGCCAGCAGTTCTGGGGGGGCGACCTACGAGCAGTACTTC.

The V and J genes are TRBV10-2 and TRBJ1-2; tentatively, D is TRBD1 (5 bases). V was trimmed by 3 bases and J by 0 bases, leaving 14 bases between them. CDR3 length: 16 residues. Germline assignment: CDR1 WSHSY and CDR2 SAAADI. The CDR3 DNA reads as TGCGCCAGCAGTGATAGTAGGGGATCCTCTAACTATGGCTACACCTTC. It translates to CASSDSRGSSNYGYTF.

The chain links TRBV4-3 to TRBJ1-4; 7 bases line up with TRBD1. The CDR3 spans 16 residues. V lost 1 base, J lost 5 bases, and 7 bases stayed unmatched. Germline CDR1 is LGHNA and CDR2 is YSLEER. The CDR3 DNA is TGCGCCAGCAGCCAAGGGCCGGACAGGCTGAATGAAAAACTGTTTTTT. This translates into CASSQGPDRLNEKLFF.

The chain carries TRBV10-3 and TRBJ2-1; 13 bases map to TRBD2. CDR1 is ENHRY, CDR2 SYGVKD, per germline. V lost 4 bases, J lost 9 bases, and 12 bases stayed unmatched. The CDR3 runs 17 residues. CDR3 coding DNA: TGTGCCATCAGTGGCCAGATCGGGACTAGCGGGGCCTCTGAGCAGTTCTTC. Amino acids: CAISGQIGTSGASEQFF.

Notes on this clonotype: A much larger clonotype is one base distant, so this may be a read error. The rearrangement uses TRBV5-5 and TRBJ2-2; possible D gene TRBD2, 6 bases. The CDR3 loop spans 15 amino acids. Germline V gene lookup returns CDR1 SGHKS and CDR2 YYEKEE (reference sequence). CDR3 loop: CASSLWPPGTGGLFF. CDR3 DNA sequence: TGTGCCAGCAGCTTGTGGCCTCCAGGCACCGGGGGGCTGTTTTTT.

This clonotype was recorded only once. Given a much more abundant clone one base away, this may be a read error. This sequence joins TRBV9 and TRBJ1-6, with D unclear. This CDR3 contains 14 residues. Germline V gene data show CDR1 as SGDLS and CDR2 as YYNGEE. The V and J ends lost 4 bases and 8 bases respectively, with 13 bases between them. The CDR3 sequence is CASSLDPGYSPLHF. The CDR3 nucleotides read TGTGCCAGCAGCCTTGACCCGGGATATTCACCCCTCCACTTT. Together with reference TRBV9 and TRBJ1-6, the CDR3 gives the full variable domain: DSGVTQTPKHLITATGQRVTLRCSPRSGDLSVYWYQQSLDQGLQFLIQYYNGEERAKGNILERFSAQQFPDLHSELNLSSLELGDSALYFCASSLDPGYSPLHFGNGTRLTVT.

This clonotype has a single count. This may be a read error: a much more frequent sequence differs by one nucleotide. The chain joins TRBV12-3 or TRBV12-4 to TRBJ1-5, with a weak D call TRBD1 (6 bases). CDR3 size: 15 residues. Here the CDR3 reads CASTTTGYNNQLQHF. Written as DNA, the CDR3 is TGTGCCAGCACCACAACAGGGTATAACAATCAGCTCCAGCATTTT.

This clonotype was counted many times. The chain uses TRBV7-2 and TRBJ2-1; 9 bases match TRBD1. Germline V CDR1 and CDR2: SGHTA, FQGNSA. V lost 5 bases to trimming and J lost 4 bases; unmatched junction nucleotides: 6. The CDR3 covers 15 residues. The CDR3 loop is CASSGTGTGYNEQFF. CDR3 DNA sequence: TGTGCCAGCAGCGGGACCGGGACAGGGTACAATGAGCAGTTCTTC.

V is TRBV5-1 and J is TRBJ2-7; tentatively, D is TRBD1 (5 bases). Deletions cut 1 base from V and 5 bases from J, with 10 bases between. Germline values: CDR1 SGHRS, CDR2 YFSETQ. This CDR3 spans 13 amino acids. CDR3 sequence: CASSLSGSNEQYF. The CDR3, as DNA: TGCGCCAGCAGCTTGTCAGGGTCCAACGAGCAGTACTTC.